Presented here are 21 T cell receptor beta chains from one specimen sequenced in a study of T cells in Graves' hyperthyroidism and ophthalmopathy. Amplified TCR beta CDR3 regions came from RNA transcripts. Using the HTBI primer set, a first-round RT-PCR was run on the TCR CDR3. TCRdb reprocessed the multiplex PCR reads via MiXCR and lists one record per CDR3 protein. The sample includes a few hundred thousand distinct CDR3 sequences, more than 45% of them seen just once. Sequenced input: peripheral blood or thyroid tissue (not recorded which). These receptors originate from a woman between 18 and 29 years old with Graves' hyperthyroidism.

This clonotype was seen a handful of times. The chain combines TRBV20-1 with TRBJ1-2; TRBD1 might be the D (5 bases). V was pared by 4 bases and J by 2 bases, with 38 bases between. The CDR3 consists of 22 residues. Germline V CDR1 and CDR2: DFQATT, SNEGSKA (reference sequence). CDR3 protein: CSANPYWEVGGFADQGNYGYTF. CDR3 in DNA: TGCAGTGCTAACCCGTATTGGGAAGTGGGGGGGTTTGCAGATCAGGGAAACTATGGCTACACCTTC.

The chain links TRBV14 to TRBJ2-7; D remains unclear. Trimming stripped 1 base from V and 6 bases from J, with 19 bases between. Germline CDR1 reads SGHDN; CDR2 reads FVKESK. The CDR3 has 16 residues. This chain's CDR3 is CASSQVLPTGRREQYF. Written as DNA, the CDR3 is TGTGCCAGCAGCCAAGTGCTTCCGACTGGGCGCCGCGAGCAGTACTTC.

The chain joins TRBV12-3 or TRBV12-4 to TRBJ1-4; 9 nucleotides line up with TRBD1. J gave up 7 bases and V 6 bases, and 6 bases lay outside the gene matches. The CDR3 contains 14 residues. The CDR3 sequence is CASRPGQGSEKLFF. CDR3 nucleotide sequence: TGTGCCAGCAGACCGGGACAGGGTTCTGAAAAACTGTTTTTT.

The chain uses TRBV10-3 and TRBJ1-4; D gene ambiguous. Trimming shortened V by 6 bases and J by 8 bases, and 22 bases separated the two germline ends. Germline CDR1 reads ENHRY; CDR2 reads SYGVKD. The CDR3 length is 16 residues. The CDR3 DNA reads as TGTGCCATCAGGATAGCGGGCGCGAACACCGGGGAAAAACTGTTTTTT. It encodes CAIRIAGANTGEKLFF.

In its sample, this clonotype was seen a few times. This CDR3 reads CASSLPQFEQYF. The CDR3 DNA follows: TGTGCCAGCAGTTTACCCCAATTCGAGCAGTACTTC. The V gene is TRBV12-3 or TRBV12-4, the J gene TRBJ2-7; D gene uncertain. V was trimmed by 2 bases and J by 6 bases, leaving 8 bases between them. The CDR3 has 12 amino acids.

The chain carries TRBV12-3 or TRBV12-4 and TRBJ1-4; D gene unclear. Trimming removed 0 bases from V and 8 bases from J, with 4 bases in between. This CDR3 is 12 amino acids long. CDR3 region: CASSLAGEKLFF. Written as DNA, the CDR3 is TGTGCCAGCAGTTTAGCGGGGGAAAAACTGTTTTTT.

The rearrangement joins TRBV29-1 to TRBJ1-2; 9 bases map to TRBD1. The CDR3 spans 12 residues. CDR1 and CDR2 from the germline V gene are SQVTM and ANQGSEA. V shed 6 bases and J 8 bases; nucleotides not matched to a gene: 7. Here the CDR3 reads CSVGTGSIGYTF. For the CDR3, the DNA is TGCAGCGTCGGGACAGGGTCGATCGGCTACACCTTC.

This clonotype has a single count. This chain uses TRBV29-1 with TRBJ2-7; 13 nucleotides agree with TRBD2. There are 16 residues in the CDR3. CDR1 is SQVTM and CDR2 is ANQGSEA in the germline V gene. CDR3 in DNA: TGCAGTGCACAGACTAGCGGGAGGCTGCCCTCCTACGAGCAGTACTTC. Its protein is CSAQTSGRLPSYEQYF.

The CDR3 DNA is TGTGCCAGCAGCCCCACGGGACGCCTCTCCTACGAGCAGTACTTC. Translation gives CASSPTGRLSYEQYF. This chain connects TRBV10-3 to TRBJ2-7; D tentatively fits TRBD1 or TRBD2 (5 bases each). Trimming pared 10 bases from V and 0 bases from J, leaving 19 bases between. The germline CDR1 and CDR2 sequences are ENHRY and SYGVKD. This CDR3 spans 15 amino acids.

This clonotype was recorded at least ten times. The chain is built from TRBV7-9 and TRBJ1-4; D is undetermined. Germline V gene sequence: CDR1 SEHNR, CDR2 FQNEAQ (reference sequence). This CDR3 is built from 14 residues. Deletions cut 1 base from V and 4 bases from J, with 7 bases between. DNA of the CDR3: TGTGCCAGCAGCTTAGGCACAGATAATGAAAAACTGTTTTTT. It is translated as CASSLGTDNEKLFF.

V gene TRBV25-1 combines with J gene TRBJ2-7, with D maybe TRBD1 (7 bases). V dropped 7 bases and J dropped 3 bases, with 13 bases sitting between them. This CDR3 spans 13 amino acids. CDR1 is MGHDK and CDR2 is SYGVNS in the germline V gene. Here the CDR3 reads CASTQGGFYEQYF. CDR3 DNA: TGTGCCAGCACGCAGGGGGGATTCTACGAGCAGTACTTC.

A few counts support this clonotype. The V gene is TRBV20-1, the J gene TRBJ2-3, with 10 bases matching TRBD2. The CDR3 length is 12 residues. Germline CDR1 is DFQATT and CDR2 is SNEGSKA (reference sequence). Losses at the gene ends were 6 bases for V and 10 bases for J; bases not matched to a gene: 7. The CDR3 coding sequence is TGCAGTGCCTCTCGGACTAGCGGACCGCAGTATTTT. This encodes CSASRTSGPQYF.

This clonotype came up a few times. The CDR3 bases are TGTGCCACCAGCAGCGGGACTAGCACAGATACGCAGTATTTT. It specifies CATSSGTSTDTQYF. V and J are TRBV15 and TRBJ2-3, with a weak D call TRBD2 (6 bases). CDR1 and CDR2 from the germline V gene are LNHNV and YYDKDF (reference sequence). V was clipped by 3 bases and J by 0 bases, with 7 bases between them. The CDR3 is 14 amino acids.

The chain links TRBV4-1 to TRBJ2-7, with TRBD2 identical over 9 bases. The germline V gene encodes CDR1 MGHRA and CDR2 YSYEKL. The CDR3 totals 15 residues. With 3 bases clipped from V and 0 bases from J, the junction kept 3 bases outside the gene matches. The CDR3 DNA reads TGCGCCAGCAGCCATAGCGGGGGAAGCTCCTACGAGCAGTACTTC. Its protein is CASSHSGGSSYEQYF.

This clonotype has at least ten counts. This chain connects TRBV4-3 to TRBJ2-7; D not certain. V was cut by 0 bases and J by 3 bases, with 12 bases left in between. The germline V gene encodes CDR1 LGHNA and CDR2 YSLEER. The CDR3 has 15 amino acids. The CDR3 loop is CASSQDKGFLYEQYF. The CDR3 nucleotides are TGCGCCAGCAGCCAAGACAAAGGTTTCCTCTACGAGCAGTACTTC.

This clonotype was seen many times. This chain uses TRBV7-2 with TRBJ1-6; D ambiguous. The CDR3 covers 15 residues. V was pared by 5 bases and J by 13 bases, with 21 bases between. Germline values: CDR1 SGHTA, CDR2 FQGNSA. For the CDR3, the DNA is TGTGCCAGCAGCGAAGTTGGATGGGGTAATCCGCCCCTCCACTTT. Amino acid sequence: CASSEVGWGNPPLHF.

This clonotype was picked up many times. The chain joins TRBV29-1 to TRBJ1-2, with D maybe TRBD1 (5 bases). The CDR3 contains 14 residues. V gave up 7 bases and J gave up 6 bases, with 21 bases separating them. CDR1 and CDR2 (germline): SQVTM, ANQGSEA. CDR3 in DNA: TGCAGCGCGACTAAGGGACGGACGAAGGATGGCTACACCTTC. It codes for CSATKGRTKDGYTF.

V gene TRBV5-1 combines with J gene TRBJ2-2, with 7 positions matching TRBD1. Germline CDR1 is SGHRS and CDR2 is YFSETQ. The V gene end was trimmed by 4 bases and the J gene end by 6 bases; junction bases not matched to a gene: 6. This CDR3 is built from 14 residues. This chain's CDR3 is CASSVQGRAGELFF. The CDR3 DNA follows: TGCGCCAGCAGCGTACAGGGGCGGGCCGGGGAGCTGTTTTTT.

This chain joins TRBV12-3 or TRBV12-4 and TRBJ2-7, with a possible D match to TRBD1 (6 bases). Trimming cost V 4 bases and J 3 bases, with 13 bases left between them. There are 14 residues in the CDR3. The CDR3 bases are TGTGCCAGCAGTTGGACAGCAACCGGCTACGAGCAGTACTTC. Its translation is CASSWTATGYEQYF.

This clonotype has ten or more counts. This rearrangement joins TRBV19 to TRBJ2-6; the D gene is possibly TRBD2 (7 bases). With 3 bases removed from V and 4 bases from J, the gap between germline ends came to 13 bases. The CDR3 loop spans 16 amino acids. Germline-derived CDR1 and CDR2 are LNHDA and SQIVND (reference sequence). CDR3 region: CASSMGGADGANVLTF. In DNA form, the CDR3 reads TGTGCCAGTAGTATGGGGGGGGCCGACGGGGCCAACGTCCTGACTTTC.

This chain links TRBV7-8 with TRBJ1-5; maybe TRBD1 (6 bases). CDR1 and CDR2 (germline): SGHVS, FQNEAQ. The CDR3 is 14 amino acids. V was cut by 6 bases and J by 5 bases, with 14 bases left in between. The CDR3 sequence: CASSLETGHQPQHF. As DNA, the CDR3 is TGTGCCAGCAGTCTCGAAACAGGGCATCAGCCCCAGCATTTT.